The clone carrying this T cell receptor (beta chain) appeared once. CD45RO-negative CD8 cells positively selected for CCR7 made up the naive population, which excluded terminally differentiated effector memory CD45RA+ cells. The source of the sample is a study of shared clonotypes between healthy human individuals. The germline V gene encodes CDR1 GTSNPN and CDR2 SVGIG (reference sequence). Losses at the gene ends were 4 bases for V and 0 bases for J; bases not matched to a gene: 12. The CDR3 contains 16 residues. Sequencing used immunoSEQ multiplex PCR; TCRdb keeps in-frame clones, though not all of them. The sample lists some 2.1 million clones, 85% to 95% occurring once.

Sequenced: naive CD8+ T cells sorted from blood. This chain uses TRBV30 with TRBJ2-7, with 7 bases matching TRBD1. This clonotype was obtained from a young man in good health. CDR3 protein: CAWNGLAQGDSYEQYF. CDR3 nucleotide sequence: TGTGCCTGGAACGGCCTGGCGCAGGGGGACTCCTACGAGCAGTACTTC.